A single sample gave rise to the 18 T cell receptor beta chains below, sequenced in a study of blood T cells in healthy people across ages. Primed by a sample-barcoded 5' primer and a J-beta primer mix, a second PCR proceeded for about 6 to 11 cycles. TCRdb used MiXCR to reprocess the 5' RACE reads, holding one entry per CDR3 protein. The sample includes roughly 730,000 distinct CDR3 sequences, more than 50% seen only once; the top ten take around 24%. Sample: blood. The source is a man aged 40-49 years in good health.

This clonotype was recorded many times. The V gene is TRBV6-6, the J gene TRBJ2-3, with D possibly TRBD2 on 5 matching bases. The CDR3 totals 13 residues. V lost 4 bases and J lost 5, with 10 bases in between. The V gene's germline CDR1 is MNHNY and CDR2 SVGAGI (reference sequence). CDR3 sequence reads: CASSWLSVDTQYF. In DNA, the CDR3 is TGTGCCAGCAGTTGGCTTAGCGTAGATACGCAGTATTTT.

The CDR3 reads CSGTNYNEQFF. The DNA of the CDR3 is TGCAGCGGGACCAACTACAATGAGCAGTTCTTC. The chain has TRBV29-1 and TRBJ2-1; D gene ambiguous. With 7 bases removed from V and 3 bases from J, the gap between germline ends came to 7 bases. Germline V gene data show CDR1 as SQVTM and CDR2 as ANQGSEA. The CDR3 extends over 11 amino acids.

CDR3 protein: CATSGGAGLWTDTQYF. CDR3 coding DNA: TGTGCAACGAGCGGCGGGGCAGGGCTTTGGACAGATACGCAGTATTTT. The V gene is TRBV12-5, the J gene TRBJ2-3, with D possibly TRBD2 on 6 matching bases. This CDR3 has 16 residues. The germline V gene encodes CDR1 LGHNT and CDR2 FRNRAP.

This chain links TRBV20-1 with TRBJ1-2; 7 nucleotides line up with TRBD1. Germline V gene sequence: CDR1 DFQATT, CDR2 SNEGSKA (reference sequence). After removal of 6 bases from V and 5 bases from J, the junction contained 15 bases not matched to a gene. This CDR3 spans 15 amino acids. CDR3 sequence (DNA): TGCAGTGCCGACGACGTAGACAGGGAAAATTATGGCTACACCTTC. It translates to CSADDVDRENYGYTF.

This clonotype turned up a few times. V usage is TRBV3-1 and J usage is TRBJ2-3, with 7 bases that match TRBD1. V shed 4 bases, J shed 7 bases, and the junction held 11 bases outside the gene matches. The germline gives CDR1 LGHDT, CDR2 YNNKEL (reference sequence). The CDR3 contains 15 residues. The CDR3 DNA reads as TGTGCCAGCAGCCGCCGGGACAGAGGACAGAATACGCAGTATTTT. Translating it yields CASSRRDRGQNTQYF.

This clonotype has only a few counts. The chain recombines TRBV5-1 with TRBJ1-1, with 12 positions matching TRBD1. V lost 4 bases and J lost 0; bases outside the gene matches: 10. The CDR3 contains 18 residues. The V gene's germline CDR1 is SGHRS and CDR2 YFSETQ. Here the CDR3 DNA reads TGCGCCAGCAGCCTGGGGACAGGGGGCGGCAGGATGAACACTGAAGCTTTCTTT. The encoded protein is CASSLGTGGGRMNTEAFF.

Many counts were recorded for this clonotype. A read error may be the cause here, since a much bigger clone is one base away. The rearrangement joins TRBV7-2 to TRBJ2-1, with a weak D call TRBD2 (6 bases). Germline V gives CDR1 SGHTA, CDR2 FQGNSA. The CDR3 runs 13 residues. Deletions cut 5 bases from V and 6 bases from J, with 11 bases between. The CDR3 spells CASSVEGLNEQFF. The DNA for the CDR3 is TGTGCCAGCAGCGTAGAGGGACTCAATGAGCAGTTCTTC. The entire variable domain, with the rest obtained from reference TRBV7-2 and TRBJ2-1, is as follows: GAGVSQSPSNKVTEKGKDVELRCDPISGHTALYWYRQSLGQGLEFLIYFQGNSAPDKSGLPSDRFSAERTGGSVSTLTIQRTQQEDSAVYLCASSVEGLNEQFFGPGTRLTVL.

The chain uses TRBV6-2 or TRBV6-3 and TRBJ1-5; D perhaps matches TRBD1 (6 bases). The CDR3 is made up of 13 amino acids. V lost 7 bases, J lost 7 bases, and 14 bases lay in between. Germline CDR1 and CDR2: MNHEY and SVGEGT. The CDR3 DNA follows: TGTGCCAGCACCCGACAGGTCGACCAGCCCCAGCATTTT. The encoded protein is CASTRQVDQPQHF.

This chain connects TRBV28 to TRBJ2-3; D ambiguous. V was trimmed by 1 base and J by 2 bases, leaving 10 bases between them. There are 15 residues in the CDR3. Per the germline V gene, CDR1 is MDHEN and CDR2 is SYDVKM. The CDR3: CASSLSYPITDTQYF. The CDR3 DNA is TGTGCCAGCAGTTTATCCTACCCCATCACAGATACGCAGTATTTT.

V and J are TRBV28 and TRBJ2-3; 8 positions match TRBD2. Germline CDR1 and CDR2: MDHEN and SYDVKM. V lost 1 base and J lost 7; bases outside the gene matches: 4. This CDR3 spans 14 amino acids. CDR3 nucleotides: TGTGCCAGCAGTTTATTTGGCGGGGGGAATACGCAGTATTTT. Translated, it gives CASSLFGGGNTQYF. Full variable domain (outside the CDR3, taken from reference TRBV28 and TRBJ2-3): DVKVTQSSRYLVKRTGEKVFLECVQDMDHENMFWYRQDPGLGLRLIYFSYDVKMKEKGDIPEGYSVSREKKERFSLILESASTNQTSMYLCASSLFGGGNTQYFGPGTRLTVL.

A single count supports this clonotype. The junction departs from the called germline gene at one end, perhaps through a read error. The CDR3 region is CASRGQGHGNTF. The CDR3 DNA follows: TGTGCCAGCAGAGGACAGGGGCATGGCAACACCTTC. The chain recombines TRBV6-5 with TRBJ1-2, with 9 nucleotides matching TRBD1. The CDR3 is 12 residues long. The germline V gene has CDR1 MNHEY and CDR2 SVGAGI.

The rearrangement uses TRBV7-9 and TRBJ1-6; 7 bases are a match to TRBD1. Per germline, CDR1 SEHNR and CDR2 FQNEAQ (reference sequence). The CDR3 has 14 residues. The V gene end was trimmed by 5 bases and the J gene end by 15 bases; junction bases not matched to a gene: 13. The CDR3: CASSDRQGWGLLHF. The CDR3 nucleotides are TGTGCCAGCAGCGACCGACAGGGCTGGGGGCTCCTCCACTTT.

The genes are TRBV5-6 and TRBJ1-4; TRBD1 aligns across 9 bases. Losses at the gene ends were 1 base for V and 8 bases for J; bases not matched to a gene: 3. CDR3 length equals 14 residues. Germline V gene data show CDR1 as SGHDT and CDR2 as YYEEEE. CDR3 protein: CASSLNRGLEKLFF. The CDR3, as DNA: TGTGCCAGCAGCTTGAACAGGGGGCTCGAAAAACTGTTTTTT.

The sample holds a few counts of this clonotype. Here the CDR3 reads CASSSGLSLPSEESETQYF. CDR3 coding DNA: TGTGCCAGCAGCTCGGGGCTCAGCTTACCTAGCGAGGAATCAGAGACCCAGTACTTC. V is TRBV7-2 and J is TRBJ2-7; maybe TRBD2 (6 bases). Matching the DNA end better, TRBJ2-5 makes the J call doubtful. This CDR3 region has 19 residues. Germline V gives CDR1 SGHTA, CDR2 FQGNSA.

This clonotype was counted between two and nine times. The rearrangement links TRBV4-3 to TRBJ2-5; D remains ambiguous. The CDR3 contains 14 residues. The ends were cut back, 0 bases at V and 1 base at J, with 6 bases in the middle. Germline V lookup: CDR1 LGHNA, CDR2 YSLEER. The DNA for the CDR3 is TGCGCCAGCAGCCAAGATAATAGCCAAGAGACCCAGTACTTC. Protein sequence: CASSQDNSQETQYF.

The chain uses TRBV20-1 and TRBJ2-4, with unresolved D. V lost 4 bases to trimming and J lost 0 bases, with 7 bases between them. Germline V gene sequence: CDR1 DFQATT, CDR2 SNEGSKA (reference sequence). This CDR3 has 13 residues. The CDR3 spells CSATTPAKNIQYF. For the CDR3, the DNA is TGCAGTGCTACGACACCAGCCAAAAACATTCAGTACTTC.

This clonotype was observed many times. The V and J genes are TRBV6-5 and TRBJ1-2, with D perhaps TRBD1 (6 bases). The germline V gene has CDR1 MNHEY and CDR2 SVGAGI. V was pared by 10 bases and J by 2 bases, with 11 bases between. The CDR3 spans 12 residues. The CDR3 loop reads CAIHRVNYGYTF. CDR3 coding DNA: TGTGCCATACACAGGGTCAACTATGGCTACACCTTC.

The rearrangement links TRBV7-2 to TRBJ2-1; TRBD2 might be the D (6 bases). The ends were cut back, 5 bases at V and 6 bases at J, with 14 bases in the middle. CDR1 is SGHTA, CDR2 FQGNSA, per germline. CDR3 length equals 14 residues. The CDR3 sequence: CASSGGTGRNEQFF. The CDR3 DNA follows: TGTGCCAGCAGCGGAGGGACTGGACGCAATGAGCAGTTCTTC.